This T cell receptor beta chain was sequenced during a study of blood T cells in healthy people across ages. Findings and caveats of the study: Fewer expanded clones and more diversity marked long-lived versus aged donors. Measured against age, TCR beta diversity per million T cells decreased in a roughly linear manner. CMV infection status of these donors was not known.

This clonotype showed up just a few times. Its antigen remains unidentified. Together with a sample-barcoded 5' primer, a J-beta primer mix was included in a second PCR lasting about 6 to 11 cycles. TCRdb reanalysed the 5' RACE reads using MiXCR and keeps one entry per CDR3 protein. The data contain over a million distinct CDR3 sequences, 40% to 45% of them singletons. Trimming pared 0 bases from V and 9 bases from J, leaving 6 bases between. CDR1 is MRHNA, CDR2 SNTAGT, per germline. The CDR3 is 12 residues long. The rearrangement links TRBV6-4 to TRBJ2-1, with TRBD2 as a possible D gene (5 bases). Sequencing was done on a sample of blood. The sequence was collected from a woman aged 55-75 years in good health. The DNA for the CDR3 is TGTGCCAGCAGTGACTCTGGAGGTGAGCAGTTCTTC. Encoded protein: CASSDSGGEQFF.